The text below deals with one T cell receptor beta chain. Its matching antigen is unknown. The time point denotes: week 11, during vaccination. A single vaccine dose contained 300 ug of mutant IDH1 20-mer peptide, and topical imiquimod was used with it. This CDR3 comprises 15 residues. The trim removed 4 bases at V and 1 base at J, leaving 7 bases unmatched. Germline V gives CDR1 SGHRS, CDR2 YFSETQ. The data derive from a study of a mutant IDH1 vaccine in newly diagnosed glioma. Study details: Eight vaccine injections were given to patients in weeks 1, 3, 5, 7, 11, 15, 19 and 23. Vaccines began 4-6 weeks after radiotherapy alone, or with temozolomide cycles. Receipt of radiotherapy, temozolomide, or both preceded the study, and most received both. Points from the study as a whole: Vaccine-induced immune responses occurred in roughly 94% of patients.

The assay was immunoSEQ multiplex PCR, and TCRdb's table has in-frame clones only and misses some. The sample lists roughly 70,000 clones; approximately 84% were seen once. This specimen was PBMCs, taken from a glioma patient whose treatment included an IDH1 peptide vaccine. The chain joins TRBV5-1 to TRBJ1-2, with TRBD1 matching over 7 bases. This TCR was sampled from a woman aged 45-59 years with glioma. Here the CDR3 DNA reads TGCGCCAGCAGCGAAACAGGGGAGGTTAACTATGGCTACACCTTC. Translating it yields CASSETGEVNYGYTF.